The 17 T cell receptor beta chains below were found in one sample sequenced in a study of graft-versus-host responses after intestinal transplantation. Their antigens remain unidentified. Method: immunoSEQ multiplex PCR; TCRdb's copy keeps in-frame clones and lacks some. The repertoire holds roughly 97,000 clones, with 91% as singletons. The sample was unstimulated CD4+ T cells sorted from spleen or lymph node cells, taken before transplant. The source of these receptors is a human donor who was the organ donor for an intestinal transplant.

This clone is a singleton in its sample. In DNA form, the CDR3 reads TGTGCCAGCAGCCCCGCGATTGTAGCAACTAATGAAAAACTGTTTTTT. This encodes CASSPAIVATNEKLFF. The J gene is TRBJ1-4, the V gene TRBV7-9; no clear D. Germline CDR1 is SEHNR and CDR2 is FQNEAQ (reference sequence). V shed 5 bases and J shed 0 bases, with 13 bases lying between them. This CDR3 region has 16 residues.

The chain links TRBV5-1 to TRBJ2-7; D perhaps matches TRBD2 (7 bases). Germline V gives CDR1 SGHRS, CDR2 YFSETQ. V lost 3 bases to trimming and J lost 7 bases, with 11 bases between them. The length of the CDR3 is 12 residues. As DNA, the CDR3 is TGCGCCAGCAGCTCCGAGGGGGGGGAGCAGTACTTC. It specifies CASSSEGGEQYF.

This clone has only a few counts. The chain combines TRBV19 with TRBJ1-5; 8 bases fit TRBD1. This CDR3 comprises 15 residues. The ends lost 4 bases at V and 2 bases at J; junction bases unmatched: 4. Germline CDR1 LNHDA, CDR2 SQIVND (reference sequence). The DNA of the CDR3 is TGTGCCAGTAGTACGCAGACAGGGGGCAATCAGCCCCAGCATTTT. Protein product: CASSTQTGGNQPQHF. Supplemented by reference TRBV19 and TRBJ1-5, the full variable domain reads DGGITQSPKYLFRKEGQNVTLSCEQNLNHDAMYWYRQDPGQGLRLIYYSQIVNDFQKGDIAEGYSVSREKKESFPLTVTSAQKNPTAFYLCASSTQTGGNQPQHFGDGTRLSIL.

The chain employs TRBV9 and TRBJ1-6; the D gene is possibly TRBD1 (5 bases). V was shortened by 4 bases and J by 8 bases, with 25 bases between the two germline ends. Looked up from germline, CDR1 is SGDLS and CDR2 is YYNGEE. The CDR3 is 18 residues long. The CDR3 DNA reads TGTGCCAGCAGCTCAAAGAGCGGCGGGACGGGAGGGGATTCACCCCTCCACTTT. This codes for CASSSKSGGTGGDSPLHF.

Here the CDR3 reads CSVGMTATGELFF. The CDR3 nucleotides read TGCAGCGTCGGAATGACAGCCACCGGGGAGCTGTTTTTT. This chain joins TRBV29-1 and TRBJ2-2; D might be TRBD1 (5 bases). CDR1 and CDR2 (germline): SQVTM, ANQGSEA. V gave up 6 bases and J gave up 4 bases, with 12 bases separating them. This CDR3 is built from 13 residues.

The genes are TRBV18 and TRBJ2-1; TRBD2 agrees at 7 bases. The CDR3 spans 20 residues. V shed 0 bases and J 2 bases; nucleotides not matched to a gene: 16. CDR1 and CDR2 (germline): KGHSH, LQKENI. Here the CDR3 DNA reads TGTGCCAGCTCACCACCTGTGTTTCTAAAGCGGGGTGAAACCTACAATGAGCAGTTCTTC. This translates into CASSPPVFLKRGETYNEQFF.

The chain joins TRBV7-8 to TRBJ2-2; D perhaps matches TRBD2 (7 bases). The V gene's germline CDR1 is SGHVS and CDR2 FQNEAQ. V lost 2 bases and J 4 bases, leaving 11 bases between the germline ends. The CDR3 contains 15 residues. CDR3 bases: TGTGCCAGCAGCTTAAGGGGGGGTAGCACCGGGGAGCTGTTTTTT. Translating it yields CASSLRGGSTGELFF.

The sample holds one count of this clone. The chain uses TRBV7-3 and TRBJ2-2, with 7 nucleotides matching TRBD2. Looked up from germline, CDR1 is SGHTA and CDR2 is FQGTGA. After removal of 5 bases from V and 5 bases from J, the junction contained 8 bases not matched to a gene. The CDR3 is 15 residues long. Here the CDR3 reads CASSPASRGTGELFF. The CDR3 DNA follows: TGTGCCAGCAGCCCCGCTTCGCGGGGGACCGGGGAGCTGTTTTTT.

The chain recombines TRBV7-6 with TRBJ1-2; D uncertain. CDR3 length: 17 residues. The V gene's germline CDR1 is SGHVS and CDR2 FNYEAQ. The V and J ends lost 6 bases and 4 bases respectively, with 24 bases between them. CDR3 sequence (DNA): TGTGCCAGCAGTCTAGAGCCGGCGGGCACAAATATCTATGGCTACACCTTC. It codes for CASSLEPAGTNIYGYTF.

The chain carries TRBV4-1 and TRBJ2-7; TRBD1 aligns across 8 bases. The V gene's germline CDR1 is MGHRA and CDR2 YSYEKL. With 1 base clipped from V and 0 bases from J, the junction kept 2 bases outside the gene matches. This CDR3 has 15 amino acids. CDR3: CASSQGQGSSYEQYF. In DNA, the CDR3 is TGCGCCAGCAGCCAAGGACAGGGGAGCTCCTACGAGCAGTACTTC.

J is TRBJ1-5 and V is TRBV5-6, with 8 bases aligning to TRBD1. The CDR3 spans 15 residues. The J segment lost 6 bases and the V segment lost 0 bases, leaving 5 bases of the junction unmatched. The germline CDR1 and CDR2 sequences are SGHDT and YYEEEE. As DNA, the CDR3 is TGTGCCAGCAGCTTGGCGACAGGGGCGGGTCAGCCCCAGCATTTT. Amino acids: CASSLATGAGQPQHF. The full variable domain, with the rest looked up from reference TRBV5-6 and TRBJ1-5, is DAGVTQSPTHLIKTRGQQVTLRCSPKSGHDTVSWYQQALGQGPQFIFQYYEEEERQRGNFPDRFSGHQFPNYSSELNVNALLLGDSALYLCASSLATGAGQPQHFGDGTRLSIL.

This chain links TRBV7-9 with TRBJ2-1; 9 nucleotides line up with TRBD1. In germline, CDR1 is SEHNR, CDR2 FQNEAQ (reference sequence). The V segment lost 8 bases and the J segment 9 bases; nucleotides outside the gene matches: 8. The CDR3 extends over 13 amino acids. The chain's CDR3 is CASGRDRVSEQFF. DNA for the CDR3: TGTGCCAGCGGTCGGGACAGGGTTAGTGAGCAGTTCTTC.

The chain recombines TRBV29-1 with TRBJ2-2, with 10 bases aligning to TRBD2. V dropped 5 bases and J dropped 2; count of bases not matched to a gene: 11. This CDR3 comprises 17 residues. The V gene's germline CDR1 is SQVTM and CDR2 ANQGSEA. The chain's CDR3 is CSVPLLPSGGNTGELFF. The CDR3 DNA is TGCAGCGTTCCTCTCCTCCCTAGCGGGGGAAACACCGGGGAGCTGTTTTTT.

This rearrangement joins TRBV25-1 to TRBJ1-6; D ambiguous. From germline, CDR1 is MGHDK and CDR2 SYGVNS. The CDR3 extends over 16 amino acids. Trimming removed 6 bases at V and 1 base at J, with 13 bases between. CDR3 amino acids: CASRAPTGSYNSPLHF. In nucleotides, the CDR3 is TGTGCCAGCAGAGCGCCCACCGGATCCTATAATTCACCCCTCCACTTT.

This sequence joins TRBV7-6 and TRBJ2-7; 11 positions match TRBD1. J lost 6 bases, V lost 0 bases, and 4 bases had no gene match. Germline V gives CDR1 SGHVS, CDR2 FNYEAQ. This CDR3 region has 15 residues. In nucleotides, the CDR3 is TGTGCCAGCAGCTTAGCCGGACAGGGGGCGGGCGAGCAGTACTTC. Protein: CASSLAGQGAGEQYF.

This chain joins TRBV4-2 and TRBJ2-7; 9 nucleotides align to TRBD1. Per germline, CDR1 LGHNA and CDR2 YNFKEQ. The CDR3 runs 15 residues. Trimming took 4 bases from V and 2 from J; bases not matched to a gene: 6. The CDR3 loop is CASSPRDRVTYEQYF. In DNA, the CDR3 is TGTGCCAGCAGCCCCCGGGACAGGGTGACCTACGAGCAGTACTTC.

The rearrangement uses TRBV7-2 and TRBJ2-1; 13 positions match TRBD2. The CDR3 consists of 15 residues. Trimming took 5 bases from V and 9 from J; bases not matched to a gene: 7. Germline V lookup: CDR1 SGHTA, CDR2 FQGNSA. The CDR3 region has the DNA TGTGCCAGCAGCCGCCGGACTAGCGGGGGAGGTGAGCAGTTCTTC. Residues: CASSRRTSGGGEQFF.